Listed here are 23 T cell receptor beta chains from one sample, sequenced in a study of control samples from healthy donors and cancer patients. Only in-frame clones appear in the TCRdb table, and some are missing; sequencing was by immunoSEQ multiplex PCR. Of about 100,000 clones listed, about 90% are singletons. Sequencing was carried out using blood. These receptors came from a woman in her fifties or sixties in good health.

The chain couples TRBV29-1 to TRBJ1-5; 7 bases agree with TRBD1. With 5 bases clipped from V and 4 bases from J, the junction kept 5 bases outside the gene matches. Germline lookup yields CDR1 SQVTM and CDR2 ANQGSEA. CDR3 length: 13 residues. The CDR3 region has the DNA TGCAGCGTTATGGACAGGAGAAATCAGCCCCAGCATTTT. Translation: CSVMDRRNQPQHF.

CDR3 nucleotide sequence: TGCAGTGCTTTAGGACAGGGAGCTTTCTTT. This gives the protein CSALGQGAFF. This chain joins TRBV20-1 and TRBJ1-1; 8 bases are shared with TRBD1. Per germline, CDR1 DFQATT and CDR2 SNEGSKA (reference sequence). This CDR3 is built from 10 residues. The V and J ends lost 5 bases and 10 bases, in that order; junction bases with no gene match: 3.

The CDR3 loop is CASSSHRPNTEAFF. The CDR3 DNA sequence: TGTGCCAGCAGCTCCCATAGGCCGAACACTGAAGCTTTCTTT. The rearrangement links TRBV16 to TRBJ1-1; D gene unclear. The CDR3 has 14 residues. V was pared by 5 bases and J by 1 base, with 11 bases between. Germline V lookup: CDR1 KGHSY, CDR2 FQNENV.

This clone appeared a single time. The J gene is TRBJ2-5, the V gene TRBV7-3, with 10 bases identical to TRBD1. Germline CDR1 SGHTA, CDR2 FQGTGA. This CDR3 has 13 amino acids. The J segment lost 4 bases and the V segment lost 5 bases, leaving 1 base of the junction unmatched. As DNA, the CDR3 is TGTGCCAGCAGCCGGGACAGGGGAGAGACCCAGTACTTC. It yields the protein CASSRDRGETQYF.

The chain is built from TRBV7-3 and TRBJ1-1; TRBD1 matches 8 bases. Trimming took 2 bases from V and 1 from J; bases not matched to a gene: 6. From germline, CDR1 is SGHTA and CDR2 FQGTGA. This CDR3 has 16 residues. As DNA, the CDR3 is TGTGCCAGCAGCTTAGAGTTCAGGGGGCGGAACACTGAAGCTTTCTTT. Protein sequence: CASSLEFRGRNTEAFF.

For this clone: One end of the junction is discordant with germline, which a read error may explain. V gene TRBV3-1 (or the pseudogene TRBV3-2) combines with J gene TRBJ2-3, with D possibly matching TRBD2 (5 bases). The CDR3 is made up of 16 amino acids. Germline V gene sequence: CDR1 LGHDT, CDR2 YNNKEL (reference sequence). CDR3 coding DNA: TGTGCCAGCAGCCAAGATGGTGGGAGAACCAGACAAGTTTTTAATTTT. It encodes CASSQDGGRTRQVFNF.

CDR3 sequence (DNA): TGCGCCAGCAGCTTGTTTGCAGGACTGAACACTGAAGCTTTCTTT. It encodes CASSLFAGLNTEAFF. The J gene is TRBJ1-1, the V gene TRBV5-1; no definite D call. V shed 1 base and J shed 0 bases, with 10 bases lying between them. Germline CDR1 SGHRS, CDR2 YFSETQ. The CDR3 loop spans 15 amino acids.

This clone was seen a few times. The DNA of the CDR3 is TGTGCCAGTAGTGTAAGCCCAGCAACCTATGGCTACACCTTC. Residues: CASSVSPATYGYTF. The rearrangement uses TRBV19 and TRBJ1-2; D not certain. V was trimmed by 5 bases and J by 4 bases, leaving 14 bases between them. The CDR3 sequence is 14 residues long. Germline values: CDR1 LNHDA, CDR2 SQIVND (reference sequence).

This clone was detected once. J is TRBJ1-1 and V is TRBV30, with 11 bases identical to TRBD1. The CDR3 loop spans 13 amino acids. Germline values: CDR1 GTSNPN, CDR2 SVGIG (reference sequence). V dropped 4 bases and J dropped 4; count of bases not matched to a gene: 2. The CDR3 loop is CAWKDRGLTEAFF. CDR3 DNA sequence: TGTGCCTGGAAGGACAGGGGGCTCACTGAAGCTTTCTTT.

This chain connects TRBV4-1 to TRBJ2-2, with D possibly TRBD2 on 6 matching bases. V lost 1 base, J lost 3 bases, and 18 bases lay in between. The CDR3 length is 18 residues. Germline CDR1 and CDR2: MGHRA and YSYEKL. The CDR3 sequence is CASSQAGARQSYTGELFF. CDR3 bases: TGCGCCAGCAGCCAAGCGGGAGCGCGCCAATCATACACCGGGGAGCTGTTTTTT.

As DNA, the CDR3 is TGTGCCCGCGCCTTCGGGGGGGATGGAAACACCATATATTTT. Protein: CARAFGGDGNTIYF. This sequence joins TRBV30 and TRBJ1-3; D is possibly TRBD1 (5 bases). This CDR3 spans 14 amino acids. V was shortened by 8 bases and J by 3 bases, with 17 bases between the two germline ends. Germline-derived CDR1 and CDR2 are GTSNPN and SVGIG (reference sequence).

The rearrangement links TRBV29-1 to TRBJ2-7; 8 bases agree with TRBD2. CDR3 size: 12 residues. Germline V gene data show CDR1 as SQVTM and CDR2 as ANQGSEA. Germline trimming cut 4 bases from V and 7 bases from J; bases unmatched to any gene: 6. The CDR3 bases are TGCAGCGTTGCGGGGGGGATGGCGGAGCAGTACTTC. Protein product: CSVAGGMAEQYF.

This clone was observed a handful of times. This chain links TRBV5-6 with TRBJ2-1; D is uncertain. Germline-derived CDR1 and CDR2 are SGHDT and YYEEEE. The V and J ends lost 3 bases and 9 bases respectively, with 10 bases between them. This CDR3 is 12 amino acids long. CDR3 in DNA: TGTGCCAGCAGCTATGGTGGCGTTGAGCAGTTCTTC. Amino acid sequence: CASSYGGVEQFF.

The gene calls are TRBV27 and TRBJ1-6; 7 nucleotides agree with TRBD1. Trimming took 2 bases from V and 6 from J; bases not matched to a gene: 10. The CDR3 extends over 17 amino acids. CDR1 and CDR2 (germline): MNHEY, SMNVEV (reference sequence). Here the CDR3 reads CASSLKQGSFLNSPLHF. The DNA of the CDR3 is TGTGCCAGCAGTTTAAAACAGGGGTCCTTCCTTAATTCACCCCTCCACTTT.

This clone was seen just once. The CDR3 protein is CASRPLGSYNEQFF. The CDR3 DNA reads as TGTGCCAGCAGGCCCCTCGGGTCCTACAATGAGCAGTTCTTC. This chain uses TRBV7-2 with TRBJ2-1; D is undetermined. The CDR3 is made up of 14 amino acids. Germline assignment: CDR1 SGHTA and CDR2 FQGNSA. V was trimmed by 6 bases and J by 1 base, leaving 10 bases between them.

This sequence joins TRBV18 and TRBJ1-2; D is unclear. The CDR3 has 12 amino acids. Per germline, CDR1 KGHSH and CDR2 LQKENI. Trimming removed 0 bases from V and 11 bases from J, with 10 bases in between. The CDR3 is CASSPPYVGYTF. CDR3 nucleotides: TGTGCCAGCTCACCACCGTACGTCGGGTACACCTTC.

This chain uses TRBV5-1 with TRBJ2-1; D is possibly TRBD1 or TRBD2 (5 bases each). The CDR3 contains 13 residues. Germline V CDR1 and CDR2: SGHRS, YFSETQ. The V end was cut by 0 bases, the J end by 10 bases, with 11 bases between. As DNA, the CDR3 is TGCGCCAGCAGCTTGGACCCTCGGGACGAGCAGTTCTTC. It is translated as CASSLDPRDEQFF.

CDR3 DNA: TGTGCCAGCAGGGACAGGGCTCTTGGCGGCTACACCTTC. This codes for CASRDRALGGYTF. This chain uses TRBV6-5 with TRBJ1-2, with TRBD1 identical over 8 bases. CDR3 size: 13 residues. V lost 6 bases, J lost 8 bases, and 8 bases stayed unmatched. Germline CDR1 and CDR2: MNHEY and SVGAGI.

This chain links TRBV30 with TRBJ2-7, with D perhaps being TRBD1 or TRBD2 (5 bases each). Germline V gene sequence: CDR1 GTSNPN, CDR2 SVGIG (reference sequence). Trimming shortened V by 4 bases and J by 4 bases, and 14 bases separated the two germline ends. CDR3 length: 13 amino acids. The CDR3 bases are TGTGCCTGGACTAGAGGGGTGCGGTACGAGCAGTACTTC. It codes for CAWTRGVRYEQYF.

V usage is TRBV6-1 and J usage is TRBJ1-2; D ambiguous. CDR3 length equals 13 residues. V lost 0 bases and J 8 bases, leaving 10 bases between the germline ends. The V gene's germline CDR1 is MNHNS and CDR2 SASEGT. The CDR3: CASSEAWAWGYTF. The DNA of the CDR3 is TGTGCCAGCAGTGAAGCGTGGGCGTGGGGCTACACCTTC.

The chain combines TRBV7-9 with TRBJ2-3; D remains ambiguous. Germline V gene sequence: CDR1 SEHNR, CDR2 FQNEAQ (reference sequence). CDR3 length: 13 amino acids. V was pared by 5 bases and J by 3 bases, with 9 bases between. This CDR3 reads CASSNDWTDTQYF. CDR3 DNA: TGTGCCAGCAGCAATGACTGGACAGATACGCAGTATTTT.

The V call is TRBV18, the J call TRBJ1-2; D is undetermined. The CDR3 totals 13 residues. V lost 2 bases to trimming and J lost 3 bases, with 7 bases between them. Per germline, CDR1 KGHSH and CDR2 LQKENI. Written as DNA, the CDR3 is TGTGCCAGCTCACCAACCCCGGACTATGGCTACACCTTC. It encodes CASSPTPDYGYTF.

The chain is built from TRBV30 and TRBJ1-5, with 7 bases aligning to TRBD1. Germline V lookup: CDR1 GTSNPN, CDR2 SVGIG (reference sequence). The CDR3 loop spans 14 amino acids. Germline trimming cut 3 bases from V and 4 bases from J; bases unmatched to any gene: 6. DNA for the CDR3: TGTGCCTGGAGCGTAACAGGGGCAAATCAGCCCCAGCATTTT. Protein product: CAWSVTGANQPQHF.